The 27 T cell receptor beta chains listed next were all sequenced from one sample in a study of PD-L1 blockade in urothelial cancer. The repertoire was sequenced with immunoSEQ multiplex PCR; TCRdb's copy has only in-frame clones and lacks some. The sample contains 30,000 to 35,000 clones, 75% to 85% of which appear only once. The sequenced sample was PBMCs, obtained around atezolizumab (anti-PD-L1) treatment. These receptors came from a man between 60 and 70 years old with urothelial cancer.

This clone was seen a few times. The chain joins TRBV2 to TRBJ1-6, with TRBD1 matching 9 bases. CDR3 length: 16 residues. Looked up from germline, CDR1 is SNHLY and CDR2 is FYNNEI. Losses at the gene ends were 1 base for V and 9 bases for J; bases not matched to a gene: 7. This CDR3 reads CASSEGGTGPPSPLHF. The CDR3 DNA follows: TGTGCCAGCAGTGAAGGAGGGACAGGGCCCCCTTCACCCCTCCACTTT.

The chain uses TRBV9 and TRBJ1-3; D gene unclear. V shed 0 bases and J shed 4 bases, with 14 bases lying between them. Germline CDR1 reads SGDLS; CDR2 reads YYNGEE. The length of the CDR3 is 16 residues. The CDR3 sequence: CASSVALQTGGNTIYF. The CDR3, as DNA: TGTGCCAGCAGCGTAGCTCTCCAGACGGGAGGAAACACCATATATTTT. Together with reference TRBV9 and TRBJ1-3, the CDR3 gives the full variable domain: DSGVTQTPKHLITATGQRVTLRCSPRSGDLSVYWYQQSLDQGLQFLIQYYNGEERAKGNILERFSAQQFPDLHSELNLSSLELGDSALYFCASSVALQTGGNTIYFGEGSWLTVV.

V is TRBV7-2 and J is TRBJ2-1; TRBD2 agrees at 14 bases. Trimming at V came to 4 bases and at J to 9 bases, leaving 14 bases not matched to a gene. The CDR3 has 18 amino acids. Per the germline V gene, CDR1 is SGHTA and CDR2 is FQGNSA. The CDR3 region has the DNA TGTGCCAGCAGCTCGGGACCGGGACTAGCGGGGGCGGGTGGTGAGCAGTTCTTC. Encoded protein: CASSSGPGLAGAGGEQFF.

CDR3 nucleotides: TGTGCCAGCAAGGAGACAGGCGATAACTATGGCTACACCTTC. Protein sequence: CASKETGDNYGYTF. The J gene is TRBJ1-2, the V gene TRBV6-5, with a tentative D call TRBD1 (6 bases). The CDR3 extends over 14 amino acids. Trimming stripped 7 bases from V and 1 base from J, with 13 bases between. Germline loops: CDR1 MNHEY, CDR2 SVGAGI.

The chain has TRBV11-2 and TRBJ1-1; 7 bases are shared with TRBD1. Germline CDR1 SGHAT, CDR2 FQNNGV. This CDR3 contains 13 residues. V was clipped by 1 base and J by 7 bases; unmatched bases: 3. The CDR3 nucleotides are TGTGCCAGCAGCTTAGGGACAGGATTTGAAGCTTTCTTT. This encodes CASSLGTGFEAFF. Using reference TRBV11-2 and TRBJ1-1 for the parts outside the CDR3, the full variable domain is EAGVAQSPRYKIIEKRQSVAFWCNPISGHATLYWYQQILGQGPKLLIQFQNNGVVDDSQLPKDRFSAERLKGVDSTLKIQPAKLEDSAVYLCASSLGTGFEAFFGQGTRLTVV.

This clone was detected a few times. V and J are TRBV6-5 and TRBJ2-2; D call uncertain. The CDR3 is 15 residues long. Germline V gene lookup returns CDR1 MNHEY and CDR2 SVGAGI. V gave up 0 bases and J gave up 0 bases, with 5 bases separating them. The CDR3 coding sequence is TGTGCCAGCAGTTACTCGCTAACGAACACCGGGGAGCTGTTTTTT. It specifies CASSYSLTNTGELFF.

This sequence joins TRBV6-5 and TRBJ1-5, with unresolved D. The CDR3 loop spans 12 amino acids. CDR1 is MNHEY and CDR2 is SVGAGI in the germline V gene. V gave up 4 bases and J gave up 7 bases, with 8 bases separating them. The CDR3, as DNA: TGTGCCAGCAGTTCTCCGGGACAGCCCCAGCATTTT. It codes for CASSSPGQPQHF.

The rearrangement uses TRBV6-5 and TRBJ2-1; 7 positions agree with TRBD2. The germline V gene encodes CDR1 MNHEY and CDR2 SVGAGI. Unmatched junction bases numbered 9, after V lost 4 bases and J lost 6 bases. This CDR3 has 15 amino acids. In DNA form, the CDR3 reads TGTGCCAGCAGTTCGACTAGGCCGGGGGGCAATGAGCAGTTCTTC. Translating it yields CASSSTRPGGNEQFF.

This clone was detected once. The chain has TRBV19 and TRBJ1-5; no firm D call. CDR1 LNHDA and CDR2 SQIVND come from the germline V gene (reference sequence). The CDR3 has 15 amino acids. The V end lost 3 bases, the J end lost 3 bases, and 12 bases lay between the germline ends. In DNA form, the CDR3 reads TGTGCCAGTAGTATTTTGTCGGACTTCAATCAGCCCCAGCATTTT. As protein: CASSILSDFNQPQHF.

The genes are TRBV9 and TRBJ2-3; TRBD1 might be the D (6 bases). The CDR3 sequence is 14 residues long. Trimming left V 0 bases short and J 4 bases short, with 9 bases between. Germline V gene data show CDR1 as SGDLS and CDR2 as YYNGEE. The CDR3 nucleotides read TGTGCCAGCAGCGTAGATCAGGGGCCAGATACGCAGTATTTT. Its translation: CASSVDQGPDTQYF.

The V gene is TRBV5-1, the J gene TRBJ1-2; D is perhaps TRBD1 (5 bases). The CDR3 is 14 amino acids. Trimming took 2 bases from V and 5 from J, leaving 13 bases between them. The germline V gene encodes CDR1 SGHRS and CDR2 YFSETQ. The CDR3 loop reads CASSFEQVRYGYTF. The CDR3 nucleotides are TGCGCCAGCAGCTTCGAACAGGTTAGATATGGCTACACCTTC.

This chain uses TRBV2 with TRBJ1-2; TRBD1 matches at 9 bases. This CDR3 contains 13 residues. The trim removed 7 bases at V and 6 bases at J, leaving 6 bases unmatched. Germline values: CDR1 SNHLY, CDR2 FYNNEI. CDR3 bases: TGTGCCAGCACCTCAACAGGGGGCGATGGCTACACCTTC. It translates to CASTSTGGDGYTF.

This clone was counted between two and nine times. The V and J genes are TRBV7-9 and TRBJ2-6; D possibly corresponds to TRBD1 (6 bases). The CDR3 totals 15 residues. Germline CDR1 and CDR2: SEHNR and FQNEAQ (reference sequence). The germline V and J ends were trimmed by 2 bases and 2 bases, with 7 bases remaining between them. The CDR3 DNA is TGTGCCAGCAGCTTACGACAGGCTGGGGCCAACGTCCTGACTTTC. This sequence encodes CASSLRQAGANVLTF.

V usage is TRBV30 and J usage is TRBJ1-5, with 7 bases matching TRBD1. J gave up 0 bases and V 1 base, and 12 bases lay outside the gene matches. The CDR3 has 18 residues. Per germline, CDR1 GTSNPN and CDR2 SVGIG (reference sequence). The CDR3 region has the DNA TGTGCCTGGAGTGAGCAACAGGGGAGGCGGAATAGCAATCAGCCCCAGCATTTT. Its protein is CAWSEQQGRRNSNQPQHF. Supplemented by reference TRBV30 and TRBJ1-5, the full variable domain reads SQTIHQWPATLVQPVGSPLSLECTVEGTSNPNLYWYRQAAGRGLQLLFYSVGIGQISSEVPQNLSASRPQDRQFILSSKKLLLSDSGFYLCAWSEQQGRRNSNQPQHFGDGTRLSIL.

This chain uses TRBV5-8 with TRBJ2-5, with D tentatively TRBD2 (5 bases). V lost 0 bases to trimming and J lost 5 bases, with 11 bases between them. The CDR3 consists of 14 residues. CDR1 is SGHTS, CDR2 YDEGEE, per germline. The CDR3 reads CASSLARGTETQYF. In DNA form, the CDR3 reads TGTGCCAGCAGCTTGGCCCGGGGTACGGAGACCCAGTACTTC.

The rearrangement uses TRBV5-4 and TRBJ1-1, with 7 bases identical to TRBD1. CDR3 length: 16 residues. Germline assignment: CDR1 SGHNT and CDR2 YYREEE (reference sequence). The ends lost 0 bases at V and 4 bases at J; junction bases unmatched: 9. The CDR3 here is CASSLGFSTGSTEAFF. In nucleotides, the CDR3 is TGTGCCAGCAGCTTGGGTTTTTCGACAGGGAGCACTGAAGCTTTCTTT. Looking up the rest from reference TRBV5-4 and TRBJ1-1 gives the full variable domain: ETGVTQSPTHLIKTRGQQVTLRCSSQSGHNTVSWYQQALGQGPQFIFQYYREEENGRGNFPPRFSGLQFPNYSSELNVNALELDDSALYLCASSLGFSTGSTEAFFGQGTRLTVV.

The chain uses TRBV7-6 and TRBJ2-7; no definite D call. The V gene lost 1 base and the J gene lost 0 bases, with 7 bases spanning the gap. This CDR3 spans 14 amino acids. Germline CDR1 and CDR2: SGHVS and FNYEAQ. The CDR3 nucleotides are TGTGCCAGCAGCTTAGGCTTGAGCTCCTACGAGCAGTACTTC. Translation: CASSLGLSSYEQYF.

The chain joins TRBV29-1 to TRBJ2-7; D is possibly TRBD1 (5 bases). Germline CDR1 SQVTM, CDR2 ANQGSEA. The CDR3 has 13 amino acids. Trimming stripped 1 base from V and 2 bases from J, with 9 bases between. CDR3 nucleotides: TGCAGCGTTGAAGGGGGCCCCACCTACGAGCAGTACTTC. Amino acids: CSVEGGPTYEQYF.

The V call is TRBV7-2, the J call TRBJ2-5; D not certain. The germline V gene has CDR1 SGHTA and CDR2 FQGNSA. The CDR3 sequence is 15 residues long. V was shortened by 1 base and J by 4 bases, with 13 bases between the two germline ends. CDR3 in amino acids: CASSLVWITGETQYF. The CDR3 bases are TGTGCCAGCAGCTTAGTGTGGATAACGGGAGAGACCCAGTACTTC. Full variable domain (missing parts from reference TRBV7-2 and TRBJ2-5): GAGVSQSPSNKVTEKGKDVELRCDPISGHTALYWYRQSLGQGLEFLIYFQGNSAPDKSGLPSDRFSAERTGGSVSTLTIQRTQQEDSAVYLCASSLVWITGETQYFGPGTRLLVL.

This chain joins TRBV5-1 and TRBJ2-7, with 9 nucleotides matching TRBD2. V lost 7 bases and J lost 6; bases outside the gene matches: 11. The CDR3 sequence is 14 residues long. Germline CDR1 reads SGHRS; CDR2 reads YFSETQ. CDR3 amino acids: CASGPGLANTEQYF. DNA for the CDR3: TGCGCCAGCGGACCGGGACTAGCAAATACCGAGCAGTACTTC.

J is TRBJ1-5 and V is TRBV5-1, with D tentatively TRBD1 (5 bases). V dropped 0 bases and J dropped 6 bases, with 13 bases sitting between them. This CDR3 region has 15 residues. Germline V gene sequence: CDR1 SGHRS, CDR2 YFSETQ. The CDR3 DNA reads TGCGCCAGCAGCTTGGCCGGGGGAGTCGGTCAGCCCCAGCATTTT. Translated: CASSLAGGVGQPQHF.

This chain uses TRBV25-1 with TRBJ1-1; TRBD1 is a possible D gene (5 bases). The CDR3 sequence is 15 residues long. The germline V and J ends were trimmed by 0 bases and 4 bases, with 12 bases remaining between them. CDR1 is MGHDK, CDR2 SYGVNS, per germline. DNA for the CDR3: TGTGCCAGCAGTGAATATGGCCAGGGAGGCACTGAAGCTTTCTTT. Translating gives CASSEYGQGGTEAFF.

The chain's CDR3 is CASSLAPRTSGYEQYF. DNA of the CDR3: TGTGCCAGCAGCTTAGCACCGCGTACTAGCGGCTACGAGCAGTACTTC. This sequence joins TRBV7-6 and TRBJ2-7; 8 bases align to TRBD2. The V segment lost 0 bases and the J segment 3 bases; nucleotides outside the gene matches: 7. The germline gives CDR1 SGHVS, CDR2 FNYEAQ. This CDR3 has 16 amino acids.

CDR3 sequence (DNA): TGCAGCCTCTACCCGGGGAGCACAGATACGCAGTATTTT. Protein product: CSLYPGSTDTQYF. This chain uses TRBV29-1 with TRBJ2-3; weak D call: TRBD2 (5 bases). V was pared by 8 bases and J by 0 bases, with 12 bases between. CDR3 length: 13 amino acids. Germline assignment: CDR1 SQVTM and CDR2 ANQGSEA.

V usage is TRBV30 and J usage is TRBJ2-7; 8 bases align to TRBD1. Germline loops: CDR1 GTSNPN, CDR2 SVGIG (reference sequence). V was pared by 1 base and J by 2 bases, with 7 bases of the junction left unmatched. There are 15 residues in the CDR3. CDR3 DNA: TGTGCCTGGAGTGATACCGGGACAGGTACCTACGAGCAGTACTTC. As protein: CAWSDTGTGTYEQYF.

J is TRBJ1-2 and V is TRBV19; tentative D call: TRBD1 (6 bases). The CDR3 loop spans 17 amino acids. Germline-derived CDR1 and CDR2 are LNHDA and SQIVND (reference sequence). Between the trimmed V and J ends, which lost 6 bases and 4 bases, there was a span of 24 bases. DNA of the CDR3: TGTGCCAGTAGGCTAATGCGCCGGGGGGGCGCCAGCTATGGCTACACCTTC. It yields the protein CASRLMRRGGASYGYTF.

This sequence joins TRBV5-6 and TRBJ1-2; D is perhaps TRBD1 (6 bases). The CDR3 extends over 13 amino acids. V was clipped by 7 bases and J by 4 bases, with 14 bases between them. CDR1 is SGHDT and CDR2 is YYEEEE in the germline V gene. CDR3 protein: CASHLRGGYGYTF. CDR3 DNA: TGTGCCAGCCACCTTCGAGGGGGCTATGGCTACACCTTC.